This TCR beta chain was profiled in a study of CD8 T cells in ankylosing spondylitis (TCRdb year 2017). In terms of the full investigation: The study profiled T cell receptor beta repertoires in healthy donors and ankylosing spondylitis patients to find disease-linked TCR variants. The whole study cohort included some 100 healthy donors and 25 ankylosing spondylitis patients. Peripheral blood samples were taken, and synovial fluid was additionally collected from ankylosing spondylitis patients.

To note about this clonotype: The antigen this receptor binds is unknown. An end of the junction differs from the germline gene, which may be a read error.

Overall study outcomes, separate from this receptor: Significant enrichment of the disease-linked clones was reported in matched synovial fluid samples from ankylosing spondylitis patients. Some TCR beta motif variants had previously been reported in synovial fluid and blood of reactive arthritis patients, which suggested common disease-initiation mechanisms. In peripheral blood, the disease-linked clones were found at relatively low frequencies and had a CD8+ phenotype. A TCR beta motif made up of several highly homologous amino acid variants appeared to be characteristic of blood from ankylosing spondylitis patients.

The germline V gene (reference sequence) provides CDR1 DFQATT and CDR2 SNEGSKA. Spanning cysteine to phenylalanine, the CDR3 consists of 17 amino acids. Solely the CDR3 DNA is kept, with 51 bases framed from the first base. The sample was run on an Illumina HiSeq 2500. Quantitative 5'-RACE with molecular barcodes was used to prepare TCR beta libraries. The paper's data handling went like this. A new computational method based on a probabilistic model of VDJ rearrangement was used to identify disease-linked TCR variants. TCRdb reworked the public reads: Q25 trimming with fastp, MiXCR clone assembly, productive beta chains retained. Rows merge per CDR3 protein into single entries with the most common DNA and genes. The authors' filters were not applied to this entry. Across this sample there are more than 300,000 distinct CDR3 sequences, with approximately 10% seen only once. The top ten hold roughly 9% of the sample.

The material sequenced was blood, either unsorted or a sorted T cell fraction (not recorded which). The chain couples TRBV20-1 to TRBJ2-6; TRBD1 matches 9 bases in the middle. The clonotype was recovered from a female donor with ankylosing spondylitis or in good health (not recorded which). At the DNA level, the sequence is TGCTGTGCTAGAGGACGAGACAGGGGGACTGGGGCCAACGTCCTGACTTTC. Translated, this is CCARGRDRGTGANVLTF.